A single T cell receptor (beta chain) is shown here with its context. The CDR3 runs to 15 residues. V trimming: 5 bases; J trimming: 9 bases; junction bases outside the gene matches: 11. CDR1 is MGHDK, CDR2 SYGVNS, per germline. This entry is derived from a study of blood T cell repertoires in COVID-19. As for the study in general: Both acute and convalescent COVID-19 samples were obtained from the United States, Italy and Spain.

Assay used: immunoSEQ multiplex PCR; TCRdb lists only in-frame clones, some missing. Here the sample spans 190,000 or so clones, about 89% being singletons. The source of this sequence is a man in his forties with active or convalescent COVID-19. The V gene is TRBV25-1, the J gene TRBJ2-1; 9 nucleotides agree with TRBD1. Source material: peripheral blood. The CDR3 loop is CASSSRDRAFTEQFF. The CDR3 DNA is TGTGCCAGCAGTTCCCGGGACAGGGCATTTACTGAGCAGTTCTTC.